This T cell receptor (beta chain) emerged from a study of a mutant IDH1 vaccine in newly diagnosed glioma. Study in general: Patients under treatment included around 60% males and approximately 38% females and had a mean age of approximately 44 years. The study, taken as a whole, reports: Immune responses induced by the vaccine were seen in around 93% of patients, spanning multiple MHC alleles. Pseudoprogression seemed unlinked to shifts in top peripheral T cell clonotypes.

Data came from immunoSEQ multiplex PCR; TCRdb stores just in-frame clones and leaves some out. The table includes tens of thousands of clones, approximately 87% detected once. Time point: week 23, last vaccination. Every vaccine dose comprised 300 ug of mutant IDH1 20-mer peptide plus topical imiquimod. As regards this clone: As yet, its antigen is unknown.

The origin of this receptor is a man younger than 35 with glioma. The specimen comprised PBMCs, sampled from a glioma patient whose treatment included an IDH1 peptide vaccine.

The chain's CDR3 is CASREGRARGYGYTF. The CDR3 bases are TGTGCCAGCAGAGAGGGGCGCGCCAGGGGGTATGGCTACACCTTC. This sequence joins TRBV2 and TRBJ1-2, with 7 bases aligning to TRBD1. Germline V gene lookup returns CDR1 SNHLY and CDR2 FYNNEI. The ends lost 6 bases at V and 5 bases at J; junction bases unmatched: 12. The CDR3 consists of 15 residues. Looking up the rest from reference TRBV2 and TRBJ1-2 gives the full variable domain: EPEVTQTPSHQVTQMGQEVILRCVPISNHLYFYWYRQILGQKVEFLVSFYNNEISEKSEIFDDQFSVERPDGSNFTLKIRSTKLEDSAMYFCASREGRARGYGYTFGSGTRLTVV.